The next 3 T cell receptor beta chains were all read from a single sample in a study of human T cells and chemical hapten exposure. TCRdb called the RACE reads again in MiXCR, with one record for every CDR3 protein. The data show about 360,000 distinct CDR3 sequences, under 9% seen once. The time point: patch test 1, 2 weeks after DPC sensitization. Described treatment: therapeutic diphenylcyclopropenone sensitization with weekly scalp DPC. The sequencing here drew on whole blood, taken in connection with sensitization to the hapten diphenylcyclopropenone (DPC). Receptors originate from a woman aged 18-29 years with alopecia areata. Some clones in this sample may be carry-over from other donors' samples.

This clonotype came up many times. V gene TRBV12-3 or TRBV12-4 combines with J gene TRBJ2-5; a weak D match, TRBD2 (5 bases). Deletions cut 5 bases from V and 5 bases from J, with 9 bases between. The CDR3 is 12 amino acids. The CDR3 region has the DNA TGTGCCAGCAGTCCCGGGGTGGAGACCCAGTACTTC. This gives the protein CASSPGVETQYF.

In this sample, this clonotype turned up a few times. The V and J genes are TRBV6-1 and TRBJ1-4; 7 bases agree with TRBD1. Germline CDR1 MNHNS, CDR2 SASEGT. The CDR3 totals 15 residues. J was trimmed by 7 bases and V by 6 bases; bases with no gene match: 11. The DNA of the CDR3 is TGTGCCAGCAGGACTACAGGGGCAGTGGGTGAAAAACTGTTTTTT. Its protein is CASRTTGAVGEKLFF.

This clonotype turned up a few times. The chain combines TRBV6-5 with TRBJ1-3; D remains unclear. The germline V gene has CDR1 MNHEY and CDR2 SVGAGI. V gave up 0 bases and J gave up 1 base, with 10 bases separating them. This CDR3 region has 16 residues. The CDR3 DNA follows: TGTGCCAGCAGTTACTCGATAGGTCCGTCTGGAAACACCATATATTTT. Protein product: CASSYSIGPSGNTIYF.